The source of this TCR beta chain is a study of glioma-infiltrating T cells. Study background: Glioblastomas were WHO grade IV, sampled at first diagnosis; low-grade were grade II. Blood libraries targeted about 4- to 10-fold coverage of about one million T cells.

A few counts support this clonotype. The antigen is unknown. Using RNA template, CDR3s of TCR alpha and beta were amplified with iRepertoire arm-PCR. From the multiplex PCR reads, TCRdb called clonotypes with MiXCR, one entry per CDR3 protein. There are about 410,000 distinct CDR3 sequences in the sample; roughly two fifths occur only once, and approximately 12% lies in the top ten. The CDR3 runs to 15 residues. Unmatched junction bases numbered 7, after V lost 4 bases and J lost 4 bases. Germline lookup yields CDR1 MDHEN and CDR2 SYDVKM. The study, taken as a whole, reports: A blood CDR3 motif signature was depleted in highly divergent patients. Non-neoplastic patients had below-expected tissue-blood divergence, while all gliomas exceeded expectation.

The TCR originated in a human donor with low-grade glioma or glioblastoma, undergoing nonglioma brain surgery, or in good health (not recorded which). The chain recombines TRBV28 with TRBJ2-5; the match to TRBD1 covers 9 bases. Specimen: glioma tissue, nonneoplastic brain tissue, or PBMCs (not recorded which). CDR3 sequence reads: CASSSGDRVRETQYF. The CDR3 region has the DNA TGTGCCAGCAGTTCCGGGGACAGGGTGAGAGAGACCCAGTACTTC.